The 14 T cell receptor beta chains below were found in one sample sequenced in a study of blood T cell repertoires in COVID-19. The assay was immunoSEQ multiplex PCR, and TCRdb's table has in-frame clones only and misses some. The table shows about 120,000 clones, with 86% occurring only once. The material sequenced was peripheral blood. Receptor source: a man in his 70s who had recovered from COVID-19.

This rearrangement joins TRBV15 to TRBJ1-2; 8 bases agree with TRBD1. Unmatched junction bases numbered 10, after V lost 3 bases and J lost 4 bases. CDR1 is LNHNV and CDR2 is YYDKDF in the germline V gene (reference sequence). The CDR3 is made up of 16 amino acids. This CDR3 is CATSRDYTGGGYGYTF. The CDR3 DNA is TGTGCCACCAGCAGGGACTACACAGGGGGGGGCTATGGCTACACCTTC.

This clone was counted a single time. V usage is TRBV18 and J usage is TRBJ1-6, with TRBD1 matching 7 bases. Germline CDR1 reads KGHSH; CDR2 reads LQKENI. This CDR3 comprises 15 residues. The junction had 7 bases not matched to a gene; V was cut back by 1 base and J by 10 bases. The DNA for the CDR3 is TGTGCCAGCTCACCACGGGGACAGTATGAGTCACCCCTCCACTTT. It codes for CASSPRGQYESPLHF.

The chain joins TRBV7-8 to TRBJ2-3; 9 nucleotides agree with TRBD2. This CDR3 has 15 amino acids. With V trimmed by 5 bases and J by 6 bases, 9 bases remained unmatched. Germline CDR1 reads SGHVS; CDR2 reads FQNEAQ. The CDR3 spells CASSLKAGGEDTQYF. As DNA, the CDR3 is TGTGCCAGCAGCCTTAAAGCGGGAGGCGAGGATACGCAGTATTTT.

This clone was picked up a small number of times. The chain carries TRBV7-2 and TRBJ1-2; the D is unclear. This CDR3 is 13 amino acids long. V lost 0 bases and J 4 bases, leaving 6 bases between the germline ends. Germline CDR1 SGHTA, CDR2 FQGNSA. The DNA of the CDR3 is TGTGCCAGCAGCTTAGCGGGCAGCTATGGCTACACCTTC. Encoded protein: CASSLAGSYGYTF.

This clone was observed a handful of times. This sequence joins TRBV6-1 and TRBJ2-4; 7 bases are shared with TRBD2. The length of the CDR3 is 14 residues. Looked up from germline, CDR1 is MNHNS and CDR2 is SASEGT. V lost 3 bases to trimming and J lost 7 bases; unmatched junction nucleotides: 6. The CDR3 loop is CASSEAGGGNIQYF. As DNA, the CDR3 is TGTGCCAGCAGTGAGGCTGGGGGGGGGAACATTCAGTACTTC.

CDR3 nucleotide sequence: TGCGCCAGCAGCTTGCGCCAGGGGACTGAAGCTTTCTTT. Residues: CASSLRQGTEAFF. The chain employs TRBV5-1 and TRBJ1-1; possible D gene TRBD1, 6 bases. Trimming pared 1 base from V and 5 bases from J, leaving 9 bases between. This CDR3 comprises 13 residues. Germline CDR1 is SGHRS and CDR2 is YFSETQ.

The V call is TRBV19, the J call TRBJ2-1; 7 bases agree with TRBD2. The V gene's germline CDR1 is LNHDA and CDR2 SQIVND (reference sequence). Trimming removed 3 bases from V and 5 bases from J; junction bases left unmatched: 7. This CDR3 comprises 15 residues. The CDR3 bases are TGTGCCAGTAGTATTCGGGGGAGGGCCGACAATGAGCAGTTCTTC. Translation gives CASSIRGRADNEQFF.

The J gene is TRBJ2-3, the V gene TRBV29-1, with a possible D match to TRBD2 (6 bases). Per germline, CDR1 SQVTM and CDR2 ANQGSEA. There are 15 residues in the CDR3. The V end lost 3 bases, the J end lost 3 bases, and 16 bases lay between the germline ends. The CDR3 sequence is CSVDFSGGTTDTQYF. CDR3 in DNA: TGCAGCGTTGATTTTAGCGGAGGGACGACAGATACGCAGTATTTT.

This chain links TRBV7-3 with TRBJ2-1; tentative D call: TRBD2 (5 bases). The CDR3 is 16 residues long. V lost 0 bases, J lost 5 bases, and 14 bases lay in between. Germline CDR1 and CDR2: SGHTA and FQGTGA. The CDR3 loop reads CASSLTSATGNNEQFF. CDR3 coding DNA: TGTGCCAGCAGCTTAACGTCCGCTACGGGAAACAATGAGCAGTTCTTC.

The chain uses TRBV2 and TRBJ2-3, with TRBD1 matching over 10 bases. This CDR3 is built from 18 residues. The ends lost 4 bases at V and 3 bases at J; junction bases unmatched: 13. CDR1 and CDR2 from the germline V gene are SNHLY and FYNNEI. CDR3 amino acids: CASSVGQGLRKVTDTQYF. For the CDR3, the DNA is TGTGCCAGCAGTGTGGGACAGGGGTTGAGGAAGGTGACAGATACGCAGTATTTT.

The J gene is TRBJ2-5, the V gene TRBV6-1; a possible D gene is TRBD1 (5 bases). V lost 3 bases and J lost 4, with 9 bases in between. Germline values: CDR1 MNHNS, CDR2 SASEGT. This CDR3 contains 13 residues. CDR3 sequence: CASSDRVGETQYF. The CDR3 DNA reads as TGTGCCAGCAGTGACAGGGTTGGAGAGACCCAGTACTTC.

V and J are TRBV5-1 and TRBJ2-2, with D tentatively TRBD2 (6 bases). The CDR3 totals 17 residues. Trimming took off 4 bases at V and 8 bases at J, with 24 bases between the two ends. Germline V gene sequence: CDR1 SGHRS, CDR2 YFSETQ. This CDR3 is CASSPRPQGLDVGELFF. The CDR3 bases are TGCGCCAGCAGCCCCCGGCCCCAGGGACTGGACGTAGGGGAGCTGTTTTTT. Based on the CDR3 plus reference TRBV5-1 and TRBJ2-2, the full variable domain is KAGVTQTPRYLIKTRGQQVTLSCSPISGHRSVSWYQQTPGQGLQFLFEYFSETQRNKGNFPGRFSGRQFSNSRSEMNVSTLELGDSALYLCASSPRPQGLDVGELFFGEGSRLTVL.

V gene TRBV20-1 combines with J gene TRBJ2-3; 7 bases match TRBD2. Germline CDR1 reads DFQATT; CDR2 reads SNEGSKA (reference sequence). Trimming at V came to 6 bases and at J to 11 bases, leaving 8 bases not matched to a gene. This CDR3 has 11 amino acids. The CDR3 bases are TGCAGTGCCCTGGGGGACTACATGCAGTATTTT. Protein sequence: CSALGDYMQYF.

The genes are TRBV2 and TRBJ1-2, with D tentatively TRBD1 (6 bases). The CDR3 loop spans 12 amino acids. V lost 4 bases, J lost 7 bases, and 10 bases lay in between. The V gene's germline CDR1 is SNHLY and CDR2 FYNNEI. CDR3 sequence reads: CASSGQGFGYTF. The CDR3 coding sequence is TGTGCCAGCAGTGGGCAGGGGTTTGGCTACACCTTC. Combining the CDR3 with reference TRBV2 and TRBJ1-2 gives the whole variable domain EPEVTQTPSHQVTQMGQEVILRCVPISNHLYFYWYRQILGQKVEFLVSFYNNEISEKSEIFDDQFSVERPDGSNFTLKIRSTKLEDSAMYFCASSGQGFGYTFGSGTRLTVV.